The entry that follows covers one T cell receptor beta chain sequence. Antigen unknown. This record belongs to a study of T cell repertoires in cytomegalovirus infection. Overall study: An indication of both CMV infection and matching HLA type came from public TCR beta signatures. Study-level points and caveats: The cumulative frequency of public TCR beta families distinguished individuals who carried CMV together with the relevant HLA.

The V end lost 0 bases, the J end lost 2 bases, and 7 bases lay between the germline ends. Germline V lookup: CDR1 MNHEY, CDR2 SMNVEV (reference sequence). This CDR3 has 14 residues. From the reads, TCRdb called clonotypes with MiXCR, one entry per CDR3 protein. The sample lists approximately 150,000 distinct CDR3 sequences, approximately 17% occurring once. The receptor was derived from a human donor in good health (CMV status not recorded). Some clones in this sample may be carry-over from other donors' samples. The V and J genes are TRBV27 and TRBJ1-1; no clear D gene. Sequences were obtained from CD8+ T cells from PBMCs. The CDR3 nucleotides read TGTGCCAGCAGTTTATCTCCCAGTAACACTGAAGCTTTCTTT. It yields the protein CASSLSPSNTEAFF.